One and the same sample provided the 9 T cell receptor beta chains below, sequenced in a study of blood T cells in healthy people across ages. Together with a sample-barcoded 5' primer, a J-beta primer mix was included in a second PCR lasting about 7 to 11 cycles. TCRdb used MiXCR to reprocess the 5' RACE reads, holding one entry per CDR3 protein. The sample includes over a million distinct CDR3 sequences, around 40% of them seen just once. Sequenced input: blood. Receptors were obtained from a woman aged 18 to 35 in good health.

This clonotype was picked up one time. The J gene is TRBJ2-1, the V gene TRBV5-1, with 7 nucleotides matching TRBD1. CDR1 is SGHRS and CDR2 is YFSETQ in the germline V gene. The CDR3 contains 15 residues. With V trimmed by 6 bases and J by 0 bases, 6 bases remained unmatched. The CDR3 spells CASNFGDSSYNEQFF. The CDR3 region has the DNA TGCGCCAGCAACTTTGGGGACAGCTCCTACAATGAGCAGTTCTTC.

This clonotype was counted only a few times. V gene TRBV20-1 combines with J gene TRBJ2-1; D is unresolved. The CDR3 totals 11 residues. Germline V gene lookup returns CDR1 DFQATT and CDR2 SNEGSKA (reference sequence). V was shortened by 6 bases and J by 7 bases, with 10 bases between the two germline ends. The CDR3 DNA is TGCAGTGCCAAGTTAGGGAATGAGCAGTTCTTC. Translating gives CSAKLGNEQFF.

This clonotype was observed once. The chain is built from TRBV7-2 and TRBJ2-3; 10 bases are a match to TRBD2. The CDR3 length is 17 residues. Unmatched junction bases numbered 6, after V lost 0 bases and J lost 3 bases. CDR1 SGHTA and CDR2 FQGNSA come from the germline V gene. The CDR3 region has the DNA TGTGCCAGCAGCTTAGCGGTCCTAGCGGGAGTAACAGATACGCAGTATTTT. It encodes CASSLAVLAGVTDTQYF. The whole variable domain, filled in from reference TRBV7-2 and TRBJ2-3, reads GAGVSQSPSNKVTEKGKDVELRCDPISGHTALYWYRQSLGQGLEFLIYFQGNSAPDKSGLPSDRFSAERTGGSVSTLTIQRTQQEDSAVYLCASSLAVLAGVTDTQYFGPGTRLTVL.

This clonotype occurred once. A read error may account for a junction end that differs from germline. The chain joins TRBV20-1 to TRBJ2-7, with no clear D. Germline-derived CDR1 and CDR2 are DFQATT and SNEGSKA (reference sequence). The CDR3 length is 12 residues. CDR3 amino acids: CIATTPAREQYF. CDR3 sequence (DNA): TGCATTGCTACCACACCGGCTAGGGAGCAGTACTTC.

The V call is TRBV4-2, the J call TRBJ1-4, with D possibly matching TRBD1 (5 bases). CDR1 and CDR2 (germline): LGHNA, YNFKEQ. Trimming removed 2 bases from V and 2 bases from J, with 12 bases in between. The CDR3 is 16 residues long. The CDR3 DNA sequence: TGTGCCAGCAGCCAAAGAGGGGAGGGGACTAATGAAAAACTGTTTTTT. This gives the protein CASSQRGEGTNEKLFF.

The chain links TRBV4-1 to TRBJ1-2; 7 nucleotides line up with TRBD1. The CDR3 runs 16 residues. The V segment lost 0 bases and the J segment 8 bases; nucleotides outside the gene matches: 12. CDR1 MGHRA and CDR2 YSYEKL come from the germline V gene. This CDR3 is CASSQEAGTVLQGYTF. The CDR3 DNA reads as TGCGCCAGCAGCCAAGAGGCTGGGACAGTCCTTCAAGGCTACACCTTC.

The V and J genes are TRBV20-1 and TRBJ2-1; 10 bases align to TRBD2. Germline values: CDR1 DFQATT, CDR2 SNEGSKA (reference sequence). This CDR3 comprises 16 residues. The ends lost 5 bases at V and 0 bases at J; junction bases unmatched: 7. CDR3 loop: CSAQLAGESSYNEQFF. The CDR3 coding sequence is TGCAGTGCTCAGCTAGCGGGGGAAAGCTCCTACAATGAGCAGTTCTTC.

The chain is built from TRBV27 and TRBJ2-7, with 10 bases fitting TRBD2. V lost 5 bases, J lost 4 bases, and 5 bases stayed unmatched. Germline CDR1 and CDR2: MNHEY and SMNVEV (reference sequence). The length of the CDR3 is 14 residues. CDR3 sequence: CASSHRTSGYEQYF. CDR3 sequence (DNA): TGTGCCAGCAGTCATCGGACTAGCGGTTACGAGCAGTACTTC.

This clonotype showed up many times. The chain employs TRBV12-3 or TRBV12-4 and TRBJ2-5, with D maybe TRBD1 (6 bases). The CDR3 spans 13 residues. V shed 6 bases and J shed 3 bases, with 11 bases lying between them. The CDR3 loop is CASRRQAKETQYF. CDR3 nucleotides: TGTGCCAGCAGGCGACAGGCTAAAGAGACCCAGTACTTC.